These T cell receptor beta chains were read from a single sample in a study of T cells after yellow fever vaccination. Via MiXCR, TCRdb re-called the 5' RACE reads, giving one row per CDR3 protein. The data show over 300,000 distinct CDR3 sequences, around 3.6% seen once. The material sequenced was PBMCs, taken on the day of the yellow fever booster vaccination. The receptor set was obtained from a man aged 18 to 35 who received the YFV17D yellow fever vaccine. CDR3s include the opening cysteine and the closing phenylalanine or tryptophan. Each record gives: clone size, J gene, D gene, V gene, CDR3 DNA, CDR3 protein. A D gene is named only where the DNA matches it firmly. Clone size is shown for a subset of rows, as once, few, many or a class of expanded clone.

. TRBJ1-5 . TRBV5-1 TGCGCCAGCAGCTTGTCTTCCGGGGGAAATCAGCCCCAGCATTTT CASSLSSGGNQPQHF
few TRBJ2-7 . TRBV20-1 TGCAGTGCTAGTGCGGGGACGGAATACGAGCAGTACTTC CSASAGTEYEQYF
many TRBJ2-7 . TRBV7-3 TGTGCCAGCAGCCGCATGAGGGACCACGAGCAGTACTTC CASSRMRDHEQYF
. TRBJ2-7 . TRBV4-1 TGCGCCAGCAGACAACACGCGGGTGTCTACGGCGCGCAGTACTTC CASRQHAGVYGAQYF
many TRBJ2-1 . TRBV12-3/TRBV12-4 TGTGCCAGCAGGAACGAAGACAGCTCCTACAATGAGCAGTTCTTC CASRNEDSSYNEQFF
few TRBJ2-2 . TRBV9 TGTGCCAGCAGCGTGGGAGCGACCGGGGAGCTGTTTTTT CASSVGATGELFF
many TRBJ2-5 . TRBV18 TGTGCCAGCTCACCAATAGGAGAGACCCAGTACTTC CASSPIGETQYF
. TRBJ2-2 TRBD1 TRBV4-1 TGCGCCAGCAGCCCTAGGGACAGGGGGCCGATTTGGGAGCTGTTTTTT CASSPRDRGPIWELFF
few TRBJ1-2 . TRBV5-1 TGCGCCAGCGGAGACACAGGGTCGGGTGGCTACACCTTC CASGDTGSGGYTF
many TRBJ2-1 . TRBV7-9 TGTGCCGTCCCCCTACGAGCGGGTAGCTCCTACAATGAGCAGTTCTTC CAVPLRAGSSYNEQFF
many TRBJ1-5 . TRBV20-1 TGCAGTGCTAGAGCTCGAAATCAGCCCCAGCATTTT CSARARNQPQHF
. TRBJ2-1 . TRBV23-1 TGCTCCCTAGGTATGGAGTTCTTC CSLGMEFF
many TRBJ2-3 . TRBV5-1 TGCGCCAGCAGCAAATGGTTGGTTGAGGTTGCTAGCACAGATACGCAGTATTTT CASSKWLVEVASTDTQYF
many TRBJ2-1 TRBD2 TRBV5-1 TGCGCCAGCAGCTTGGAGGCTAGCGGGTACTACAATGAGCAGTTCTTC CASSLEASGYYNEQFF
many TRBJ1-1 . TRBV20-1 TGCAGTGCATCCAATTCCATGAACACTGAAGCTTTCTTT CSASNSMNTEAFF
many TRBJ2-2 TRBD1 TRBV28 TGTGCCATTGGGACAGGCGACACCGGGGAGCTGTTTTTT CAIGTGDTGELFF
many TRBJ2-7 . TRBV18 TGTGCCAGCTCACCTTCGAGGCAGGTCTACGAGCAGTACTTC CASSPSRQVYEQYF
many TRBJ2-7 . TRBV5-1 TGCGCCAGCAGCCCGGACAAGTCCTACGAGCAGTACTTC CASSPDKSYEQYF